The next 31 T cell receptor beta chains were all read from a single sample in a study of cytomegalovirus exposure and HLA in healthy donors. A multiplex PCR was run with 60 Vbeta primers and 13 Jbeta primers. The assay was immunoSEQ multiplex PCR, and TCRdb's table has in-frame clones only and misses some. The repertoire holds about 100,000 clones, with roughly 80% as singletons. Material: PBMCs. These receptors all come from a woman aged 55-70 years in good health and CMV-seronegative.

The chain uses TRBV7-9 and TRBJ1-4; tentatively, D is TRBD1 (5 bases). This CDR3 contains 12 residues. V dropped 3 bases and J dropped 13 bases, with 12 bases sitting between them. Germline assignment: CDR1 SEHNR and CDR2 FQNEAQ (reference sequence). Here the CDR3 reads CASSFRWDSLFF. CDR3 in DNA: TGTGCCAGCAGCTTTAGATGGGACTCACTGTTTTTT.

The chain combines TRBV10-3 with TRBJ2-2, with 10 positions matching TRBD2. J was trimmed by 5 bases and V by 0 bases; bases with no gene match: 6. The CDR3 runs 17 residues. The germline gives CDR1 ENHRY, CDR2 SYGVKD. In DNA, the CDR3 is TGTGCCATCAGTGAGTCGGGGGCACTAGCGGGAACCGGGGAGCTGTTTTTT. Translating gives CAISESGALAGTGELFF.

The rearrangement joins TRBV7-8 to TRBJ2-3, with D tentatively TRBD1 (5 bases). The V and J ends lost 1 base and 7 bases respectively, with 15 bases between them. From germline, CDR1 is SGHVS and CDR2 FQNEAQ. This CDR3 comprises 15 residues. The CDR3 nucleotides read TGTGCCAGCAGCTTAGATGGGGCGTTCCCGAATACGCAGTATTTT. Encoded protein: CASSLDGAFPNTQYF.

The chain uses TRBV28 and TRBJ2-7, with no clear D. Germline assignment: CDR1 MDHEN and CDR2 SYDVKM. This CDR3 comprises 15 residues. V lost 5 bases to trimming and J lost 6 bases, with 20 bases between them. The CDR3 DNA reads as TGTGCCAGCAGTCCCCCCCTGTCAATGAGAAGCGAGCAGTACTTC. This codes for CASSPPLSMRSEQYF.

CDR3 DNA: TGTGCCAGCAGTTACGCGCCCCGGGGGGGCTACACCTTC. As protein: CASSYAPRGGYTF. V gene TRBV6-5 combines with J gene TRBJ1-2; tentatively, D is TRBD1 (5 bases). The ends were cut back, 2 bases at V and 8 bases at J, with 12 bases in the middle. Looked up from germline, CDR1 is MNHEY and CDR2 is SVGAGI. The CDR3 contains 13 residues.

This clone appeared once. Here the CDR3 DNA reads TGTGCCAGCAGCGTAGGCCTAGCGGGAGGGAGCACAGATACGCAGTATTTT. This encodes CASSVGLAGGSTDTQYF. The chain joins TRBV9 to TRBJ2-3, with 12 bases lining up with TRBD2. The germline V gene encodes CDR1 SGDLS and CDR2 YYNGEE. The ends lost 0 bases at V and 0 bases at J; junction bases unmatched: 2. This CDR3 is 17 amino acids long.

The CDR3 protein is CASSESSPRQGAYEQYF. The CDR3 DNA sequence: TGTGCCAGCAGTGAATCGAGCCCCAGACAGGGGGCCTACGAGCAGTACTTC. This chain uses TRBV25-1 with TRBJ2-7; 9 bases are shared with TRBD1. The CDR3 runs 17 residues. Per germline, CDR1 MGHDK and CDR2 SYGVNS. The ends lost 1 base at V and 2 bases at J; junction bases unmatched: 9.

The rearrangement joins TRBV5-1 to TRBJ1-2; 11 positions agree with TRBD1. The CDR3 is made up of 14 amino acids. J gave up 7 bases and V 4 bases, and 6 bases lay outside the gene matches. CDR1 SGHRS and CDR2 YFSETQ come from the germline V gene. The CDR3 here is CASSRDRGTIGYTF. In nucleotides, the CDR3 is TGCGCCAGCAGCAGGGACAGGGGGACGATTGGCTACACCTTC.

V usage is TRBV4-1 and J usage is TRBJ1-2; D is possibly TRBD1 (6 bases). Germline V CDR1 and CDR2: MGHRA, YSYEKL. There are 14 residues in the CDR3. V was cut by 1 base and J by 3 bases, with 9 bases left in between. CDR3 region: CASSQVRGDYGYTF. The CDR3 DNA reads as TGCGCCAGCAGCCAAGTCAGGGGAGACTATGGCTACACCTTC.

V gene TRBV28 combines with J gene TRBJ1-2; D call uncertain. V lost 5 bases, J lost 5 bases, and 15 bases lay in between. This CDR3 comprises 14 residues. Germline-derived CDR1 and CDR2 are MDHEN and SYDVKM. The CDR3 DNA reads as TGTGCCAGCAGTCACGAGCTTAGAGGTTATGGCTACACCTTC. Its protein is CASSHELRGYGYTF.

The chain carries TRBV5-4 and TRBJ1-1; a weak D match, TRBD1 (6 bases). Deletions cut 5 bases from V and 5 bases from J, with 16 bases between. Germline V gene data show CDR1 as SGHNT and CDR2 as YYREEE (reference sequence). This CDR3 contains 14 residues. CDR3: CASRSTRGRTEAFF. In DNA, the CDR3 is TGTGCCAGCAGATCAACCAGGGGAAGGACTGAAGCTTTCTTT.

The chain has TRBV19 and TRBJ1-1, with 8 nucleotides matching TRBD1. Trimming at V came to 7 bases and at J to 6 bases, leaving 13 bases not matched to a gene. The V gene's germline CDR1 is LNHDA and CDR2 SQIVND (reference sequence). CDR3 length: 15 residues. CDR3 in amino acids: CASTDPGQGKAEAFF. The CDR3 nucleotides are TGTGCCAGTACCGACCCCGGACAGGGCAAAGCTGAAGCTTTCTTT.

V is TRBV19 and J is TRBJ1-2; D might be TRBD1 (5 bases). The CDR3 totals 14 residues. CDR1 LNHDA and CDR2 SQIVND come from the germline V gene (reference sequence). V shed 1 base and J shed 4 bases, with 10 bases lying between them. CDR3 nucleotides: TGTGCCAGTAGTATAGTTGGGACTGCCTATGGCTACACCTTC. Its protein is CASSIVGTAYGYTF.

V and J are TRBV15 and TRBJ1-2; D unresolved. Per the germline V gene, CDR1 is LNHNV and CDR2 is YYDKDF (reference sequence). V was shortened by 3 bases and J by 2 bases, with 10 bases between the two germline ends. The CDR3 runs 14 residues. The chain's CDR3 is CATSRESRNYGYTF. Written as DNA, the CDR3 is TGTGCCACCAGCAGGGAGTCGAGGAACTATGGCTACACCTTC.

This clone occurred once. This rearrangement joins TRBV6-5 to TRBJ2-5; a possible D gene is TRBD2 (6 bases). The V gene lost 4 bases and the J gene lost 3 bases, with 18 bases spanning the gap. Germline CDR1 reads MNHEY; CDR2 reads SVGAGI. The length of the CDR3 is 16 residues. In DNA, the CDR3 is TGTGCCAGCAGTTCCGATTACCGGGGGTCAGAAGAGACCCAGTACTTC. Encoded protein: CASSSDYRGSEETQYF.

The chain has TRBV19 and TRBJ1-1, with 12 nucleotides matching TRBD1. Germline V gene sequence: CDR1 LNHDA, CDR2 SQIVND (reference sequence). This CDR3 spans 16 amino acids. Germline trimming cut 4 bases from V and 3 bases from J; bases unmatched to any gene: 6. The CDR3 DNA reads TGTGCCAGTAGTACCGGGACAGGGGGCGCTGACACTGAAGCTTTCTTT. This sequence encodes CASSTGTGGADTEAFF.

The V call is TRBV13, the J call TRBJ2-7; TRBD2 matches at 8 bases. The CDR3 runs to 14 residues. Germline V gene sequence: CDR1 PRHDT, CDR2 FYEKMQ (reference sequence). Trimming removed 3 bases from V and 2 bases from J; junction bases left unmatched: 3. The CDR3 sequence is CASSFGGATYEQYF. CDR3 sequence (DNA): TGTGCCAGCAGCTTCGGGGGGGCCACCTACGAGCAGTACTTC. Full variable domain (rest looked up from reference TRBV13 and TRBJ2-7): AAGVIQSPRHLIKEKRETATLKCYPIPRHDTVYWYQQGPGQDPQFLISFYEKMQSDKGSIPDRFSAQQFSDYHSELNMSSLELGDSALYFCASSFGGATYEQYFGPGTRLTVT.

This chain joins TRBV2 and TRBJ1-2, with D unclear. Trimming pared 7 bases from V and 0 bases from J, leaving 3 bases between. Germline CDR1 and CDR2: SNHLY and FYNNEI. The CDR3 loop spans 11 amino acids. The CDR3 bases are TGTGCCAGCATTACTAACTATGGCTACACCTTC. Translating it yields CASITNYGYTF.

The rearrangement uses TRBV4-1 and TRBJ2-7, with 10 bases identical to TRBD1. The V and J ends lost 6 bases and 1 base, in that order; junction bases with no gene match: 6. Germline lookup yields CDR1 MGHRA and CDR2 YSYEKL. CDR3 length: 15 residues. The CDR3, as DNA: TGCGCCAGCAGATACGGACAGGGGGAGTCCTACGAGCAGTACTTC. Protein product: CASRYGQGESYEQYF.

This sequence joins TRBV18 and TRBJ1-4; 9 bases align to TRBD1. This CDR3 has 16 residues. Per germline, CDR1 KGHSH and CDR2 LQKENI. The trim removed 3 bases at V and 2 bases at J, leaving 4 bases unmatched. DNA for the CDR3: TGTGCCAGCTCACCCGGGACAGGGTATACTAATGAAAAACTGTTTTTT. This gives the protein CASSPGTGYTNEKLFF.

This clone was seen just once. The V call is TRBV30, the J call TRBJ2-5; weak D call: TRBD2 (6 bases). V dropped 2 bases and J dropped 0 bases, with 13 bases sitting between them. The CDR3 loop spans 15 amino acids. The germline gives CDR1 GTSNPN, CDR2 SVGIG (reference sequence). Here the CDR3 reads CAWSFERADQETQYF. The CDR3 nucleotides read TGTGCCTGGAGTTTCGAGCGGGCCGACCAAGAGACCCAGTACTTC.

The chain recombines TRBV30 with TRBJ1-1, with a tentative D call TRBD1 (6 bases). The length of the CDR3 is 13 residues. Germline V lookup: CDR1 GTSNPN, CDR2 SVGIG (reference sequence). The CDR3 region has the DNA TGTGCTGGCGGGGGGCTGGGGGCCACTGAAGCTTTCTTT. Encoded protein: CAGGGLGATEAFF.

Only one count was recorded for this clone. V and J are TRBV27 and TRBJ1-2, with D possibly TRBD1 on 6 matching bases. The V end lost 2 bases, the J end lost 4 bases, and 11 bases lay between the germline ends. The germline V gene encodes CDR1 MNHEY and CDR2 SMNVEV (reference sequence). This CDR3 spans 14 amino acids. Written as DNA, the CDR3 is TGTGCCAGCAGTTTACGGGGGGCAGGCTATGGCTACACCTTC. It translates to CASSLRGAGYGYTF.

The genes are TRBV6-1 and TRBJ2-3, with a possible D match to TRBD2 (6 bases). Germline CDR1 is MNHNS and CDR2 is SASEGT. V lost 3 bases and J lost 2, with 12 bases in between. CDR3 length: 15 amino acids. CDR3 in DNA: TGTGCCAGCAGTGAGGACTATGGCTTCACAGATACGCAGTATTTT. The encoded protein is CASSEDYGFTDTQYF.

The CDR3 DNA reads TGTGCCAGCAGCCCGGACACGGCCCGACTCAATGAGCAGTTCTTC. Its protein is CASSPDTARLNEQFF. V usage is TRBV7-7 and J usage is TRBJ2-1; TRBD1 might be the D (5 bases). The V gene lost 5 bases and the J gene lost 6 bases, with 17 bases spanning the gap. Germline CDR1 is SSHAT and CDR2 is FNYEAQ (reference sequence). The CDR3 is 15 residues long. Variable domain in full (rest from reference TRBV7-7 and TRBJ2-1): GAGVSQSPRYKVTKRGQDVTLRCDPISSHATLYWYQQALGQGPEFLTYFNYEAQPDKSGLPSDRFSAERPEGSISTLTIQRTEQRDSAMYRCASSPDTARLNEQFFGPGTRLTVL.

Here the CDR3 reads CASSYTAGASYNEQFF. For the CDR3, the DNA is TGTGCCAGCAGTTACACAGCGGGGGCCTCCTACAATGAGCAGTTCTTC. This rearrangement joins TRBV6-5 to TRBJ2-1; 8 positions agree with TRBD2. Germline V gene sequence: CDR1 MNHEY, CDR2 SVGAGI. CDR3 length: 16 amino acids. Trimming took 2 bases from V and 0 from J; bases not matched to a gene: 3.

This chain links TRBV19 with TRBJ2-5, with 11 positions matching TRBD2. With 2 bases clipped from V and 2 bases from J, the junction kept 16 bases outside the gene matches. This CDR3 has 20 amino acids. The germline V gene encodes CDR1 LNHDA and CDR2 SQIVND (reference sequence). This CDR3 reads CASSITGVDLAGGLQETQYF. CDR3 DNA sequence: TGTGCCAGTAGTATAACAGGGGTCGACCTAGCGGGAGGACTACAAGAGACCCAGTACTTC.

The rearrangement uses TRBV4-3 and TRBJ2-1; D unclear. Trimming pared 0 bases from V and 8 bases from J, leaving 5 bases between. Germline V gives CDR1 LGHNA, CDR2 YSLEER. This CDR3 has 12 amino acids. CDR3 protein: CASSQDLYEQFF. CDR3 sequence (DNA): TGCGCCAGCAGCCAAGATCTATATGAGCAGTTCTTC.

V gene TRBV10-3 combines with J gene TRBJ1-6; D remains unclear. CDR3 length: 16 residues. CDR1 ENHRY and CDR2 SYGVKD come from the germline V gene. Trimming took 2 bases from V and 8 from J, leaving 16 bases between them. CDR3 DNA: TGTGCCATCAGTGAGAGAGACATCCGGCGGGATTCACCCCTCCACTTT. It encodes CAISERDIRRDSPLHF.

The V and J genes are TRBV25-1 and TRBJ1-6; 10 nucleotides line up with TRBD1. The CDR3 length is 16 residues. V lost 8 bases, J lost 6 bases, and 10 bases stayed unmatched. Looked up from germline, CDR1 is MGHDK and CDR2 is SYGVNS. CDR3 protein: CASSGQGGIGNSPLHF. For the CDR3, the DNA is TGTGCCAGCTCAGGACAGGGGGGTATAGGTAATTCACCCCTCCACTTT.

V gene TRBV19 combines with J gene TRBJ2-1, with 9 bases identical to TRBD1. J gave up 8 bases and V 9 bases, and 14 bases lay outside the gene matches. The CDR3 length is 15 residues. Germline values: CDR1 LNHDA, CDR2 SQIVND (reference sequence). CDR3: CASSIPGQGGHEQFF. CDR3 nucleotide sequence: TGTGCCAGCTCAATCCCGGGACAGGGAGGCCATGAGCAGTTCTTC.